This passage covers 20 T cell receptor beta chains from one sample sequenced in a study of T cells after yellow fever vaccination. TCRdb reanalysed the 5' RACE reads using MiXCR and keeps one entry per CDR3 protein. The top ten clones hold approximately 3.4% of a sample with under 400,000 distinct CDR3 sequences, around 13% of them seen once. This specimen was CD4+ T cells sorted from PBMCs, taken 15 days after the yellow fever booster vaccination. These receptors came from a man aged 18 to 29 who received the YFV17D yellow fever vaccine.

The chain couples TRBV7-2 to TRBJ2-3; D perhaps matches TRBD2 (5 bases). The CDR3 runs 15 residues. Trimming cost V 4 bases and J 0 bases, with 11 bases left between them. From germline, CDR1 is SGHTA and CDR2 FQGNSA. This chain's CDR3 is CASSWEADSTDTQYF. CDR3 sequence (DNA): TGTGCCAGCAGCTGGGAAGCGGATAGCACAGATACGCAGTATTTT.

This chain's CDR3 is CSAREGSSYNEQFF. The CDR3 nucleotides are TGCAGTGCTAGGGAGGGGAGCTCCTACAATGAGCAGTTCTTC. This chain joins TRBV20-1 and TRBJ2-1; perhaps TRBD2 as D (6 bases). V dropped 3 bases and J dropped 0 bases, with 9 bases sitting between them. Per the germline V gene, CDR1 is DFQATT and CDR2 is SNEGSKA (reference sequence). The CDR3 runs 14 residues.

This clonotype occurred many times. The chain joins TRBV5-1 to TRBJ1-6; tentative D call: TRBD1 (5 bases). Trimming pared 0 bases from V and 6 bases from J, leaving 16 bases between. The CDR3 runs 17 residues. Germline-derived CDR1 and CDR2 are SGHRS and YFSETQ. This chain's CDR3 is CASSLGLRQGGNSPLHF. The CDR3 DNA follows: TGCGCCAGCAGCTTGGGATTGCGGCAGGGCGGTAATTCACCCCTCCACTTT.

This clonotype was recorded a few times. The CDR3 bases are TGCAGTGCTAGTAACGTCGGGCAGCCCCAGCATTTT. As protein: CSASNVGQPQHF. The rearrangement joins TRBV20-1 to TRBJ1-5, with D hard to call. V dropped 3 bases and J dropped 7 bases, with 10 bases sitting between them. In germline, CDR1 is DFQATT, CDR2 SNEGSKA (reference sequence). The length of the CDR3 is 12 residues.

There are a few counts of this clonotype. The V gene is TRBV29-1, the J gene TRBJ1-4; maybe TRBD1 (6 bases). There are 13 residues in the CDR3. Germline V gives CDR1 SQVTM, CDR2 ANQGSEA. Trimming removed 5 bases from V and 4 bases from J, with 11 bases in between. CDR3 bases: TGCAGCGTTCAACGGGGGCTTAATGAAAAACTGTTTTTT. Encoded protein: CSVQRGLNEKLFF.

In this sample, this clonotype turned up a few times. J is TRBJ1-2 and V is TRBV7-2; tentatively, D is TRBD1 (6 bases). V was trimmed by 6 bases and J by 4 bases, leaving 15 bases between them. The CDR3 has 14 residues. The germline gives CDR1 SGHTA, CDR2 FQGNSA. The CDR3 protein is CASREGGLTYGYTF. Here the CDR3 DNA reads TGTGCCAGCAGGGAAGGGGGATTAACCTATGGCTACACCTTC. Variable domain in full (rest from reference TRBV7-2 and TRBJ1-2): GAGVSQSPSNKVTEKGKDVELRCDPISGHTALYWYRQSLGQGLEFLIYFQGNSAPDKSGLPSDRFSAERTGGSVSTLTIQRTQQEDSAVYLCASREGGLTYGYTFGSGTRLTVV.

The CDR3 loop reads CAISESGAYEQYV. CDR3 bases: TGTGCCATCAGTGAGTCTGGGGCCTACGAGCAGTACGTC. The chain recombines TRBV10-3 with TRBJ2-7; no clear D. The CDR3 extends over 13 amino acids. V gave up 0 bases and J gave up 2 bases, with 5 bases separating them. Germline V gene sequence: CDR1 ENHRY, CDR2 SYGVKD.

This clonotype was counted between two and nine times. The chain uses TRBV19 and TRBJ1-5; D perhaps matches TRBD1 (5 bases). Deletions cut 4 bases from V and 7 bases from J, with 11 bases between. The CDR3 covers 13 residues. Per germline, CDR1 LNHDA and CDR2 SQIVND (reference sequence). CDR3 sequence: CASSTQGIQPQHF. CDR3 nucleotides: TGTGCCAGTAGTACGCAGGGAATCCAGCCCCAGCATTTT. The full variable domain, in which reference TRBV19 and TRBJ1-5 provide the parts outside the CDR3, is DGGITQSPKYLFRKEGQNVTLSCEQNLNHDAMYWYRQDPGQGLRLIYYSQIVNDFQKGDIAEGYSVSREKKESFPLTVTSAQKNPTAFYLCASSTQGIQPQHFGDGTRLSIL.

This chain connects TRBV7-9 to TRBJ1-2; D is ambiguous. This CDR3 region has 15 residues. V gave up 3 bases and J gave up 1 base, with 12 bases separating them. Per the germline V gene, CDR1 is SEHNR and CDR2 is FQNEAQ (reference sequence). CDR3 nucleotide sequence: TGTGCCAGCAGCTTTGCACTTACAGTTAACTATGGCTACACCTTC. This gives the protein CASSFALTVNYGYTF.

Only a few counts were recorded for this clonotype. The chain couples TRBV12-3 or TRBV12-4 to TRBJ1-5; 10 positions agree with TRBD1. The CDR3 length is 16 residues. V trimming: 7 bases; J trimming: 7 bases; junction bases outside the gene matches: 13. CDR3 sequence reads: CASTWGGQGYGQPQHF. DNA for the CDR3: TGTGCCAGCACCTGGGGGGGACAGGGGTACGGGCAGCCCCAGCATTTT.

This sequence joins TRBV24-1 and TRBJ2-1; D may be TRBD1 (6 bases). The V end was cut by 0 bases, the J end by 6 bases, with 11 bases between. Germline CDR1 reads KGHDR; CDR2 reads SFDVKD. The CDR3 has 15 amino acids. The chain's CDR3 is CATSDLDRYGNEQFF. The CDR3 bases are TGTGCCACCAGTGATTTGGACAGGTATGGCAATGAGCAGTTCTTC.

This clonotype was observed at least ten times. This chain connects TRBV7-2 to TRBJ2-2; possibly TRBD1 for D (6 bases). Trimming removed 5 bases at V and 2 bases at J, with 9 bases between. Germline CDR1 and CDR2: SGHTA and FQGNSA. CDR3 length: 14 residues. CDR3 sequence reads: CASSTGTNTGELFF. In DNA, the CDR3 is TGTGCCAGCAGCACCGGGACAAACACCGGGGAGCTGTTTTTT.

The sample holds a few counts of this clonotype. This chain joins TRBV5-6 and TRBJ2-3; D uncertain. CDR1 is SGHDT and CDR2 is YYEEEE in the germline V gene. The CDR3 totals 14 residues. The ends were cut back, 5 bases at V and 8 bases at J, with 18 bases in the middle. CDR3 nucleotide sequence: TGTGCCAGCAGACGGGTTGCCCGGCACCTTACGCAGTATTTT. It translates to CASRRVARHLTQYF.

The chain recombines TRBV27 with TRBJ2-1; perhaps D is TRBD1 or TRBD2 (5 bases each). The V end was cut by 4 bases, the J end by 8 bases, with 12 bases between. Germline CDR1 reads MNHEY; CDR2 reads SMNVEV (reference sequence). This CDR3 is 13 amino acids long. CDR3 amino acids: CASSSSGTDEQFF. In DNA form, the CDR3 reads TGTGCCAGCAGTTCCTCGGGGACCGATGAGCAGTTCTTC.

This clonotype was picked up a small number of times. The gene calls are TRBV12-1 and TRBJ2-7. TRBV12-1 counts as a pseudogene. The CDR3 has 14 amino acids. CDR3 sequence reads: CASSFSGKSYEQYF. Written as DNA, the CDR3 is TGTGCCAGCAGCTTTAGTGGTAAATCCTACGAGCAGTACTTC.

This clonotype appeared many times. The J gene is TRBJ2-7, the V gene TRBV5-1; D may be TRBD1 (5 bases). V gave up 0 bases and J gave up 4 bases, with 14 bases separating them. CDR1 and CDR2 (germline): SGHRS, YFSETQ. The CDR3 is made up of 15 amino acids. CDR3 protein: CASSLVTGDQYEQYF. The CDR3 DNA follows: TGCGCCAGCAGCTTGGTTACAGGTGATCAATACGAGCAGTACTTC.

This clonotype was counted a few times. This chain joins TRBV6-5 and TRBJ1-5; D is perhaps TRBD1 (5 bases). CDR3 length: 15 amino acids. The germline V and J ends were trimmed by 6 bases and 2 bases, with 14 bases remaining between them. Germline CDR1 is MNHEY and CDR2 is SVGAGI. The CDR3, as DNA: TGTGCCAGCAGCGAAAGGGGTCGGGGCAATCAGCCCCAGCATTTT. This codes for CASSERGRGNQPQHF.

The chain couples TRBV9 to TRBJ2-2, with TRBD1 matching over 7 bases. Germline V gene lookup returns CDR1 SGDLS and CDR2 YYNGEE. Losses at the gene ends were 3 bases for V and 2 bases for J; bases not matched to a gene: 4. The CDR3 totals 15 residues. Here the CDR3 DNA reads TGTGCCAGCAGCGACGGGACAGTCAACACCGGGGAGCTGTTTTTT. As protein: CASSDGTVNTGELFF.

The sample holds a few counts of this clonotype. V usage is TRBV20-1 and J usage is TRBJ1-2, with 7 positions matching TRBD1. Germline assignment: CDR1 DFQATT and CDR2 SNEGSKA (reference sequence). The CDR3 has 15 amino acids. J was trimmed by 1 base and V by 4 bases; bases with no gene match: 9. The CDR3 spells CSAKLSGTVNYGYTF. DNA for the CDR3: TGCAGTGCTAAATTATCCGGGACAGTTAACTATGGCTACACCTTC.

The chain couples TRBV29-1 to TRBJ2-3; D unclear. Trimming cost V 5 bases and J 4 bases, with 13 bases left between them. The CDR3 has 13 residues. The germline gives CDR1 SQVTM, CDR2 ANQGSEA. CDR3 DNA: TGCAGCGTTCAACTAAGACTGGCAGATACGCAGTATTTT. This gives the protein CSVQLRLADTQYF.